Presented here are 15 T cell receptor beta chains from one specimen sequenced in a study of cytomegalovirus exposure and HLA in healthy donors. Libraries were prepared by immunoSEQ multiplex PCR; TCRdb keeps only in-frame clonotypes and omits some of them. The data show roughly 47,000 clones, 90% to 95% seen once. The sequencing sample was made of PBMCs. Every receptor here comes from a woman aged 18 to 35 in good health and CMV-seronegative.

This clone showed up just once. The gene calls are TRBV27 and TRBJ1-3, with D tentatively TRBD1 (5 bases). The CDR3 has 15 residues. Trimming cost V 3 bases and J 0 bases, with 9 bases left between them. The germline CDR1 and CDR2 sequences are MNHEY and SMNVEV (reference sequence). The CDR3 is CASSFQGGSGNTIYF. Here the CDR3 DNA reads TGTGCCAGCAGTTTCCAGGGCGGCTCTGGAAACACCATATATTTT.

The J gene is TRBJ2-3, the V gene TRBV6-5; 16 bases line up with TRBD2. V dropped 5 bases and J dropped 4; count of bases not matched to a gene: 0. Germline V gives CDR1 MNHEY, CDR2 SVGAGI. The CDR3 extends over 15 amino acids. The CDR3 nucleotides read TGTGCCAGCAGTGGGACTAGCGGGGGGGCAGATACGCAGTATTTT. Its translation: CASSGTSGGADTQYF.

The V gene is TRBV5-1, the J gene TRBJ2-4; 8 bases map to TRBD1. The CDR3 spans 21 residues. V lost 6 bases and J lost 1; bases outside the gene matches: 24. CDR1 and CDR2 from the germline V gene are SGHRS and YFSETQ. CDR3 sequence: CASTLSYDRDRKNAAKNIQYF. The CDR3 DNA reads as TGCGCCAGCACCCTGTCTTATGACCGGGACAGGAAGAATGCGGCCAAAAACATTCAGTACTTC.

The chain uses TRBV2 and TRBJ2-1; unclear D gene. CDR1 is SNHLY, CDR2 FYNNEI, per germline. CDR3 length: 14 residues. The V gene lost 4 bases and the J gene lost 5 bases, with 12 bases spanning the gap. CDR3 amino acids: CASSGLVNDNEQFF. The CDR3 DNA sequence: TGTGCCAGCAGTGGTCTAGTTAACGACAATGAGCAGTTCTTC.

As for this clone: One end of the junction fails to match germline, which may point to a read error. This chain links TRBV6-1 with TRBJ1-1; D gene ambiguous. Germline CDR1 MNHNS, CDR2 SASEGT. This CDR3 contains 15 residues. The DNA for the CDR3 is TGTGCCAGCAGTGAAATGGCCCTCGGGAACCCTGAAGCTTTCTTT. Encoded protein: CASSEMALGNPEAFF.

The CDR3 here is CASSTSGGGVYEQYF. The CDR3 DNA is TGTGCCAGCAGCACCTCCGGAGGGGGCGTCTACGAGCAGTACTTC. The V and J genes are TRBV28 and TRBJ2-7; perhaps TRBD1 as D (7 bases). The CDR3 covers 15 residues. Trimming removed 6 bases at V and 3 bases at J, with 18 bases between. Germline V gene data show CDR1 as MDHEN and CDR2 as SYDVKM.

The chain links TRBV10-3 to TRBJ2-7; 8 bases map to TRBD2. Per germline, CDR1 ENHRY and CDR2 SYGVKD. The J segment lost 2 bases and the V segment lost 2 bases, leaving 5 bases of the junction unmatched. The CDR3 is 15 amino acids. The CDR3 coding sequence is TGTGCCATCAGTGAGGGGAGCGGGGGAGCCTACGAGCAGTACTTC. It translates to CAISEGSGGAYEQYF.

CDR3 amino acids: CASSPRAAELGGSTGELFF. For the CDR3, the DNA is TGCGCCAGCAGCCCTCGGGCAGCGGAGCTGGGGGGGAGCACCGGGGAGCTGTTTTTT. The chain recombines TRBV4-1 with TRBJ2-2; 7 bases align to TRBD2. After removal of 4 bases from V and 4 bases from J, the junction contained 18 bases not matched to a gene. CDR1 is MGHRA, CDR2 YSYEKL, per germline. The CDR3 sequence is 19 residues long.

The chain is built from TRBV27 and TRBJ2-7; 11 positions match TRBD2. This CDR3 region has 15 residues. J gave up 4 bases and V 6 bases, and 8 bases lay outside the gene matches. The germline V gene has CDR1 MNHEY and CDR2 SMNVEV (reference sequence). The CDR3 DNA is TGTGCCAGCAGAAAAAAACTAGCGGGAGATTACGAGCAGTACTTC. It is translated as CASRKKLAGDYEQYF.

The rearrangement joins TRBV4-1 to TRBJ1-1; D unclear. Germline loops: CDR1 MGHRA, CDR2 YSYEKL. The V and J ends lost 2 bases and 7 bases respectively, with 11 bases between them. The CDR3 totals 13 residues. CDR3 DNA sequence: TGCGCCAGCAGCCAATCCCAGGTCGATGAAGCTTTCTTT. Translating it yields CASSQSQVDEAFF.

DNA of the CDR3: TGTGCCAGCAGTTACTCAGGGGGATACAGCTCCTACGAGCAGTACTTC. Translation: CASSYSGGYSSYEQYF. The chain uses TRBV6-5 and TRBJ2-7; weak D call: TRBD1 (6 bases). Between the trimmed V and J ends, which lost 0 bases and 0 bases, there was a span of 12 bases. There are 16 residues in the CDR3. The germline V gene has CDR1 MNHEY and CDR2 SVGAGI.

This clone was seen more than once but under ten times. The chain joins TRBV2 to TRBJ1-4, with D unclear. This CDR3 has 13 residues. The germline V and J ends were trimmed by 6 bases and 8 bases, with 13 bases remaining between them. The germline V gene encodes CDR1 SNHLY and CDR2 FYNNEI. The CDR3 sequence: CASRKEIREKLFF. The CDR3 nucleotides read TGTGCCAGCAGGAAGGAGATCCGGGAAAAACTGTTTTTT. The variable domain in full, with the rest retrieved from reference TRBV2 and TRBJ1-4, is EPEVTQTPSHQVTQMGQEVILRCVPISNHLYFYWYRQILGQKVEFLVSFYNNEISEKSEIFDDQFSVERPDGSNFTLKIRSTKLEDSAMYFCASRKEIREKLFFGSGTQLSVL.

This clone was recorded a few times. This sequence joins TRBV7-9 and TRBJ1-5; 10 bases fit TRBD1. Germline V gene sequence: CDR1 SEHNR, CDR2 FQNEAQ (reference sequence). After removal of 5 bases from V and 5 bases from J, the junction contained 0 bases not matched to a gene. CDR3 length: 13 residues. In DNA form, the CDR3 reads TGTGCCAGCAGCGGGACAGGGGATCAGCCCCAGCATTTT. Amino acid sequence: CASSGTGDQPQHF.

This chain joins TRBV10-3 and TRBJ1-1, with D possibly being TRBD1 (5 bases). The CDR3 has 12 residues. The ends were cut back, 5 bases at V and 4 bases at J, with 8 bases in the middle. CDR1 and CDR2 from the germline V gene are ENHRY and SYGVKD. The CDR3 sequence is CAISNTGTEAFF. CDR3 sequence (DNA): TGTGCCATCAGTAACACAGGCACTGAAGCTTTCTTT.

The table lists this clone with a few counts. V is TRBV18 and J is TRBJ2-6, with 8 bases aligning to TRBD1. V gave up 3 bases and J gave up 5 bases; unmatched junction bases: 9. Germline values: CDR1 KGHSH, CDR2 LQKENI. The CDR3 has 17 residues. The CDR3 sequence: CASSPSGQGVRANVLTF. The CDR3 bases are TGTGCCAGCTCACCCTCCGGACAGGGAGTAAGGGCCAACGTCCTGACTTTC.